A selection of T cell receptor beta chains follows, all from one sample in a study of blood T cell repertoires in COVID-19. This table comes from immunoSEQ multiplex PCR, and its TCRdb copy is limited to in-frame clones, with some not included. The sample holds 200,000 to 250,000 clones; about four fifths are singletons and the top ten take less than 4%. The specimen sequenced was peripheral blood. All receptors come from a woman older than 75 with acute or convalescent COVID-19. The CDR3 runs from the conserved cysteine through the conserved F or W. A D gene is named only where the DNA matches it firmly. The listing skips clone size in some rows; elsewhere it reads once, few, many or a size class.

>-|15|TRBV7-2|TRBJ2-4|-
CASSLGGSPGNIQYF
TGTGCCAGCAGCTTAGGGGGCAGCCCAGGGAACATTCAGTACTTC
>TRBD1|13|TRBV10-3|TRBJ1-2|-
CAISEPGGTGYTF
TGTGCCATCAGTGAGCCAGGGGGCACTGGCTACACCTTC
>TRBD2|15|TRBV2|TRBJ2-5|-
CASSFTSGVGETQYF
TGTGCCAGCAGTTTCACTAGCGGGGTGGGAGAGACCCAGTACTTC
>-|15|TRBV5-1|TRBJ2-7|-
CASSPRPGDSYEQYF
TGCGCCAGCAGCCCTCGCCCGGGGGACTCCTACGAGCAGTACTTC
>-|16|TRBV24-1|TRBJ1-5|-
CATSGGREYGYQPQHF
TGTGCCACCAGTGGGGGGAGGGAATACGGATATCAGCCCCAGCATTTT
>TRBD1|14|TRBV2|TRBJ2-3|-
CASRVTGVRDTQYF
TGTGCCAGCAGAGTAACAGGGGTCCGGGATACGCAGTATTTT
>TRBD1|14|TRBV7-2|TRBJ2-1|-
CASSLQGAGNEQFF
TGTGCCAGCAGCTTACAGGGGGCAGGGAATGAGCAGTTCTTC
>TRBD2|14|TRBV23-1|TRBJ2-2|once
CASTAGGAPGELFF
TGCGCCAGCACCGCCGGGGGGGCCCCAGGGGAGCTGTTTTTT
>-|16|TRBV15|TRBJ1-3|-
CATSRDQGVSGNTIYF
TGTGCCACCAGCAGAGACCAGGGCGTCTCTGGAAACACCATATATTTT
>TRBD1|16|TRBV6-1|TRBJ1-1|-
CASSEAKRQGRTEAFF
TGTGCCAGCAGTGAAGCCAAAAGACAGGGGAGGACTGAAGCTTTCTTT
>TRBD2|15|TRBV3-1/TRBV3-2|TRBJ2-4|-
CASSLGGGAVDIQYF
TGTGCCAGCAGCCTCGGCGGGGGGGCCGTTGACATTCAGTACTTC
>-|14|TRBV28|TRBJ1-1|-
CASSFGQFGTEAFF
TGTGCCAGCAGCTTCGGACAGTTCGGCACTGAAGCTTTCTTT
>-|13|TRBV7-2|TRBJ2-5|-
CASSFERQETQYF
TGTGCCAGCAGTTTCGAGCGGCAAGAGACCCAGTACTTC
>TRBD2|16|TRBV7-9|TRBJ2-2|-
CASSSDRAGPPGELFF
TGTGCCAGCAGCTCCGACAGAGCGGGACCCCCCGGGGAGCTGTTTTTT
>-|13|TRBV3-1/TRBV3-2|TRBJ1-1|-
CASSQEGATEAFF
TGTGCCAGCAGCCAAGAAGGGGCGACTGAAGCTTTCTTT
>-|15|TRBV7-8|TRBJ2-3|-
CASSLRTVSTDTQYF
TGTGCCAGCAGCCTCCGGACTGTGAGCACAGATACGCAGTATTTT
>-|15|TRBV6-4|TRBJ2-6|-
CASRPDSSGANVLTF
TGTGCCAGCAGGCCTGACAGCTCTGGGGCCAACGTCCTGACTTTC
>-|16|TRBV24-1|TRBJ1-2|-
CATSEQTAGASYGYTF
TGTGCCACCAGTGAACAGACAGCGGGGGCTTCCTATGGCTACACCTTC
>TRBD1|19|TRBV6-7|TRBJ1-4|-
CASSYSNRGKLEENEKLFF
TGTGCCAGCAGTTACTCAAACAGGGGGAAGCTAGAGGAAAATGAAAAACTGTTTTTT
>TRBD2|14|TRBV9|TRBJ2-3|-
CASSVSGGADTQYF
TGTGCCAGCAGCGTCAGCGGGGGGGCGGATACGCAGTATTTT
>-|14|TRBV6-5|TRBJ1-1|-
CASSLRGVNTEAFF
TGTGCCAGCAGTCTTCGAGGAGTGAACACTGAAGCTTTCTTT
>TRBD1|15|TRBV4-2|TRBJ1-4|-
CASSQGRAGGEKLFF
TGTGCCAGCAGCCAAGGAAGGGCAGGGGGTGAAAAACTGTTTTTT
>TRBD1|14|TRBV27|TRBJ1-2|-
CASRHGTAPDGYTF
TGTGCCAGCAGACACGGGACAGCCCCCGATGGCTACACCTTC
>TRBD1|13|TRBV4-1|TRBJ2-1|-
CASSQAAGTGIFF
TGCGCCAGCAGCCAGGCCGCCGGGACAGGGATTTTCTTC
>TRBD1|16|TRBV4-2|TRBJ2-1|few
CASSQDWDRGYNEQFF
TGTGCCAGCAGCCAAGATTGGGACAGGGGCTACAATGAGCAGTTCTTC
>TRBD1|14|TRBV5-6|TRBJ2-7|-
CASSFRDSPYEQYF
TGTGCCAGCAGCTTTCGGGACAGCCCCTACGAGCAGTACTTC
>-|16|TRBV4-2|TRBJ1-6|-
CASSQDRVAGGSPLHF
TGTGCCAGCAGCCAAGATAGAGTTGCGGGTGGCTCACCCCTCCACTTT
>-|17|TRBV4-1|TRBJ1-6|few
CASSQDEGTRLHSPLHF
TGCGCCAGCAGCCAAGATGAGGGGACTAGACTCCATTCACCCCTCCACTTT
>TRBD1|15|TRBV28|TRBJ1-5|-
CASTSGQGANQPQHF
TGTGCCAGCACCTCGGGACAGGGAGCAAATCAGCCCCAGCATTTT
>TRBD1|15|TRBV7-2|TRBJ1-5|-
CASSPRQGVGQPQHF
TGTGCCAGCAGCCCCCGACAGGGGGTTGGTCAGCCCCAGCATTTT
>-|15|TRBV5-1|TRBJ1-1|-
CASSLAATGITEAFF
TGCGCCAGCAGCTTGGCCGCTACAGGGATTACTGAAGCTTTCTTT
>TRBD1|16|TRBV9|TRBJ1-3|once
CASSPRDRDTGNTIYF
TGTGCCAGCAGCCCCCGAGACAGGGACACTGGAAACACCATATATTTT
>-|17|TRBV4-1|TRBJ2-1|-
CASSQAALTIGDNEQFF
TGCGCCAGCAGCCAGGCTGCCCTAACAATAGGAGACAATGAGCAGTTCTTC
>TRBD2|17|TRBV19|TRBJ2-3|-
CASSMGTSGASTDTQYF
TGTGCCAGTAGTATGGGGACTAGCGGGGCTAGCACAGATACGCAGTATTTT
>-|15|TRBV5-1|TRBJ1-2|-
CASSLAIGGNYGYTF
TGCGCCAGCAGCTTGGCCATAGGGGGTAACTATGGCTACACCTTC
>-|14|TRBV7-9|TRBJ1-2|-
CASSFGQNNYGYTF
TGTGCCAGCAGCTTCGGACAAAATAACTATGGCTACACCTTC
>TRBD1|15|TRBV25-1|TRBJ1-1|few
CASSAPGTVNTEAFF
TGTGCCAGCAGTGCCCCAGGGACAGTGAACACTGAAGCTTTCTTT
>-|14|TRBV7-2|TRBJ1-2|once
CASSPLGQNYGYTF
TGTGCCAGCAGCCCCCTGGGACAAAACTATGGCTACACCTTC
>TRBD1|12|TRBV10-3|TRBJ1-1|-
CAIRTGSREAFF
TGTGCCATCAGGACAGGGTCAAGGGAAGCTTTCTTT
>TRBD2|13|TRBV29-1|TRBJ2-2|-
CSVDTSGTGELFF
TGCAGCGTTGACACTAGCGGCACCGGGGAGCTGTTTTTT
>TRBD1|14|TRBV3-1/TRBV3-2|TRBJ1-1|once
CASRLRGRGTEAFF
TGTGCCAGCAGACTCAGGGGGAGAGGGACTGAAGCTTTCTTT